Below are 15 T cell receptor beta chains sequenced from a single sample in a study of cytomegalovirus exposure and HLA in healthy donors. It was with 60 Vbeta and 13 Jbeta primers that the PCR ran. Sequencing was performed with immunoSEQ multiplex PCR; in TCRdb, only in-frame clones are kept and a portion is missing. The sample holds 120,000 to 150,000 clones, approximately 9% seen once. Sequencing was done on a sample of PBMCs. These receptors were collected from a male donor in good health and CMV-seronegative.

The chain is built from TRBV4-3 and TRBJ1-2; 7 bases fit TRBD1. The CDR3 extends over 17 amino acids. Germline V gene sequence: CDR1 LGHNA, CDR2 YSLEER. V dropped 0 bases and J dropped 4; count of bases not matched to a gene: 11. The CDR3 coding sequence is TGCGCCAGCAGCCAAGATATGAGACAGGGCTTTTTCTATGGCTACACCTTC. The encoded protein is CASSQDMRQGFFYGYTF.

This clone showed up just a few times. The CDR3 end shows no conserved phenylalanine or tryptophan, and so a read error is likely. V and J are TRBV4-1 and TRBJ1-2; D might be TRBD1 (5 bases). The CDR3 has 14 residues. CDR1 is MGHRA, CDR2 YSYEKL, per germline. Trimming removed 6 bases at V and 5 bases at J, with 16 bases between. The CDR3 DNA sequence: TGCGCCAGCAGTCGCGACAGTAATAAATATGGCTACACCTTA. It encodes CASSRDSNKYGYTL.

The chain uses TRBV28 and TRBJ2-7; TRBD1 matches 7 bases. The length of the CDR3 is 13 residues. Germline lookup yields CDR1 MDHEN and CDR2 SYDVKM. The V and J ends lost 5 bases and 6 bases, in that order; junction bases with no gene match: 7. The CDR3, as DNA: TGTGCCAGCAGTCAATGGACAGGCCTCGAGCAGTACTTC. Translating it yields CASSQWTGLEQYF.

This clone has only a few counts. This chain links TRBV5-1 with TRBJ1-2, with 8 bases that match TRBD1. There are 14 residues in the CDR3. Trimming cost V 6 bases and J 2 bases; bases outside gene matches: 6. Germline V gene data show CDR1 as SGHRS and CDR2 as YFSETQ. The CDR3 loop is CASKGQGGNYGYTF. CDR3 sequence (DNA): TGCGCCAGCAAAGGACAGGGAGGGAACTATGGCTACACCTTC.

This chain uses TRBV7-2 with TRBJ2-3; no clear D. Looked up from germline, CDR1 is SGHTA and CDR2 is FQGNSA. The CDR3 is made up of 14 amino acids. The ends were cut back, 0 bases at V and 5 bases at J, with 9 bases in the middle. Written as DNA, the CDR3 is TGTGCCAGCAGCTTAGCCGGTCGTGAAGATACGCAGTATTTT. Amino acid sequence: CASSLAGREDTQYF.

The V gene is TRBV7-9, the J gene TRBJ2-7; TRBD1 is a possible D gene (6 bases). This CDR3 contains 13 residues. Germline V lookup: CDR1 SEHNR, CDR2 FQNEAQ (reference sequence). V lost 5 bases, J lost 5 bases, and 13 bases lay in between. DNA for the CDR3: TGTGCCAGCAGCCCCGGGACATCCGACGAGCAGTACTTC. It codes for CASSPGTSDEQYF.

The J gene is TRBJ1-4, the V gene TRBV7-9; tentatively, D is TRBD1 (5 bases). This CDR3 comprises 16 residues. V lost 5 bases, J lost 7 bases, and 20 bases lay in between. CDR1 is SEHNR, CDR2 FQNEAQ, per germline (reference sequence). The DNA for the CDR3 is TGTGCCAGCAGCCCCCAGAGGCCGGGGGGGGGTGAAAAACTGTTTTTT. This codes for CASSPQRPGGGEKLFF.

This clone was observed a handful of times. This chain connects TRBV6-5 to TRBJ2-1, with TRBD1 matching over 11 bases. The CDR3 spans 15 residues. Germline-derived CDR1 and CDR2 are MNHEY and SVGAGI. V shed 6 bases, J shed 10 bases, and the junction held 11 bases outside the gene matches. In DNA form, the CDR3 reads TGTGCCAGCAGCCCCCCGGGACAGGGGGTACAGGAGCAGTTCTTC. Amino acids: CASSPPGQGVQEQFF.

This clone has just a few counts. The chain carries TRBV7-8 and TRBJ2-3; 7 positions agree with TRBD2. This CDR3 is 14 amino acids long. CDR1 and CDR2 (germline): SGHVS, FQNEAQ. V shed 3 bases, J shed 5 bases, and the junction held 5 bases outside the gene matches. CDR3 sequence: CASSLGGREDTQYF. CDR3 DNA sequence: TGTGCCAGCAGCTTGGGAGGGAGGGAAGATACGCAGTATTTT.

The rearrangement links TRBV5-1 to TRBJ2-6; TRBD2 is a possible D gene (6 bases). The V end was cut by 0 bases, the J end by 4 bases, with 14 bases between. Per germline, CDR1 SGHRS and CDR2 YFSETQ. The CDR3 is 17 residues long. The CDR3 DNA sequence: TGCGCCAGCAGCTTGGACGTCGGGGGTGCAGGGGCCAACGTCCTGACTTTC. Translation gives CASSLDVGGAGANVLTF.

Of note for this clone: At one of its ends the junction is not consistent with the germline gene, which may arise from a read error. The V gene is TRBV29-1, the J gene TRBJ1-2, with 8 nucleotides matching TRBD1. Per the germline V gene, CDR1 is SQVTM and CDR2 is ANQGSEA. The CDR3 sequence is 10 residues long. The CDR3 region is CSVDGQGRYF. CDR3 DNA: TGCAGCGTTGATGGACAGGGCCGCTACTTC.

This chain joins TRBV7-8 and TRBJ2-7; TRBD2 matches 10 bases. Germline V gene lookup returns CDR1 SGHVS and CDR2 FQNEAQ. Germline trimming cut 2 bases from V and 4 bases from J; bases unmatched to any gene: 20. The CDR3 covers 20 residues. The chain's CDR3 is CASSLLMSGGEREEFYEQYF. CDR3 nucleotides: TGTGCCAGCAGCTTACTTATGAGCGGGGGGGAGAGGGAAGAGTTTTACGAGCAGTACTTC.

The rearrangement uses TRBV5-6 and TRBJ1-3, with no clear D. The CDR3 extends over 18 amino acids. Deletions cut 2 bases from V and 2 bases from J, with 20 bases between. Germline V gene sequence: CDR1 SGHDT, CDR2 YYEEEE. Here the CDR3 reads CASSLSSSHQETGNTIYF. The CDR3 DNA reads as TGTGCCAGCAGCTTATCCTCGTCTCACCAGGAAACTGGAAACACCATATATTTT. The full variable domain, with the rest looked up from reference TRBV5-6 and TRBJ1-3, is DAGVTQSPTHLIKTRGQQVTLRCSPKSGHDTVSWYQQALGQGPQFIFQYYEEEERQRGNFPDRFSGHQFPNYSSELNVNALLLGDSALYLCASSLSSSHQETGNTIYFGEGSWLTVV.

This CDR3 is CSATYNEQFF. The CDR3 DNA sequence: TGCAGTGCTACATACAATGAGCAGTTCTTC. The chain has TRBV20-1 and TRBJ2-1, with D unresolved. This CDR3 is built from 10 residues. Germline loops: CDR1 DFQATT, CDR2 SNEGSKA (reference sequence). Trimming took 4 bases from V and 4 from J, leaving 2 bases between them.

This clone was recorded a few times. V and J are TRBV5-4 and TRBJ2-1; D is unresolved. With 4 bases removed from V and 0 bases from J, the gap between germline ends came to 11 bases. This CDR3 is built from 15 residues. Per the germline V gene, CDR1 is SGHNT and CDR2 is YYREEE (reference sequence). CDR3 coding DNA: TGTGCCAGCAGCCTCCCGACACTCTCCTACAATGAGCAGTTCTTC. It is translated as CASSLPTLSYNEQFF. The full variable domain, its missing parts supplied by reference TRBV5-4 and TRBJ2-1, is ETGVTQSPTHLIKTRGQQVTLRCSSQSGHNTVSWYQQALGQGPQFIFQYYREEENGRGNFPPRFSGLQFPNYSSELNVNALELDDSALYLCASSLPTLSYNEQFFGPGTRLTVL.